This TCR beta chain emerged from a study of T cell responses to AZD1222 COVID-19 vaccine. Findings and limits, study-wide: Clonal diversity may have been underestimated in mostly white British donors.

The CDR3 covers 13 residues. The V and J ends lost 1 base and 3 bases, in that order; junction bases with no gene match: 1. Germline CDR1 is GTSNPN and CDR2 is SVGIG (reference sequence). The data were produced by immunoSEQ multiplex PCR, yet TCRdb's version contains in-frame clones alone and is incomplete. The top ten hold 5.5% of the sample, which has some 140,000 clones, around nine tenths seen once. Regarding this clone: The antigen remains unidentified.

The starting material was peripheral blood, obtained on day 0 of AZD1222 vaccination. This clonotype was obtained from an adult in good health. The chain joins TRBV30 to TRBJ2-7; 9 bases align to TRBD2. The CDR3 region has the DNA TGTGCCTGGAGTGCTAGCGGGATCTACGAGCAGTACTTC. As protein: CAWSASGIYEQYF.